Reported below is one T cell receptor (beta chain). No antigen is known for it. Time point: sample taken at primary tumor resection. Without sorting, whole RNA was sequenced from tumor, nontumor lung or frozen PBMC. The donors, more than 55 patients with untreated early-stage non-small cell lung cancer, provided the samples. This specimen comes from a study of spatial heterogeneity in lung cancer. Background on the study: Sequences of the beta chain were consistently detected in greater numbers than alpha-chain sequences. Findings of the study overall: Ubiquitous expanded tumor TCRs appeared in blood more at resection than follow-up.

CDR1 and CDR2 from the germline V gene are SQVTM and ANQGSEA. The CDR3 extends over 14 amino acids. V lost 6 bases and J lost 9, with 18 bases in between. Unique molecular identifiers, one per molecule, were present on every TCR cDNA molecule. Each CDR3 protein gets one entry after TCRdb re-called the 5' RACE reads with MiXCR. This sample has about 52,000 distinct CDR3 sequences, with roughly 6.5% found just once. The chain uses TRBV29-1 and TRBJ1-6; weak D call: TRBD1 (6 bases). The sample consisted of PBMCs, taken at surgery. This receptor was taken from a female donor with early-stage non-small cell lung cancer. The CDR3 reads CSVRAGAASSPLHF. CDR3 bases: TGCAGCGTCCGAGCGGGGGCGGCGTCTTCACCCCTCCACTTT.